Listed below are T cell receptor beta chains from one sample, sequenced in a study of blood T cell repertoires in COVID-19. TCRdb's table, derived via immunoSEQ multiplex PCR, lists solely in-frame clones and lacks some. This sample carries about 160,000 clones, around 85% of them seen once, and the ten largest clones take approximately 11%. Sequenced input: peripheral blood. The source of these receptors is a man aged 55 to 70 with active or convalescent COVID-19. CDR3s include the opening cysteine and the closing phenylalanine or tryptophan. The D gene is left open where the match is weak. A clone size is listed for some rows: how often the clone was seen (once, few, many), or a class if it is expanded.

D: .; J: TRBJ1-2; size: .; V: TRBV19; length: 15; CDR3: CASSIWKGEGYGYTF; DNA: TGTGCCAGTAGTATATGGAAGGGTGAGGGCTATGGCTACACCTTC
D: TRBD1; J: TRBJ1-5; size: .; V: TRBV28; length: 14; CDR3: CASRPQGDGQPQHF; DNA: TGTGCCAGCAGACCGCAGGGGGACGGACAGCCCCAGCATTTT
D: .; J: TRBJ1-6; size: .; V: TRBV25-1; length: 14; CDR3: CASSEFLVNSPLHF; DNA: TGTGCCAGCAGTGAGTTTCTCGTTAATTCACCCCTCCACTTT
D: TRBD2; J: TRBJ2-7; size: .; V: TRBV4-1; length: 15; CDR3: CASSQVRAGGYEQYF; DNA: TGCGCCAGCAGCCAAGTCAGGGCGGGAGGTTACGAGCAGTACTTC
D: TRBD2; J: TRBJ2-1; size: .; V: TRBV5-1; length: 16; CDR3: CASSAVAGLGRNEQFF; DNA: TGCGCCAGCAGCGCGGTAGCGGGGCTCGGACGGAATGAGCAGTTCTTC
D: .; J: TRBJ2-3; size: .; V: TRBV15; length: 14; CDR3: CATSPRLSTDTQYF; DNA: TGTGCCACCAGCCCTCGACTTAGCACAGATACGCAGTATTTT
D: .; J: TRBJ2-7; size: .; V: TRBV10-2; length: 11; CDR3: CASRLAYEQYF; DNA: TGCGCCAGCCGACTCGCCTACGAGCAGTACTTC
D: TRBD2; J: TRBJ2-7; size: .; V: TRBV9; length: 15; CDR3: CASSVAVAGVREQYF; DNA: TGTGCCAGCAGCGTAGCGGTAGCGGGAGTTCGCGAGCAGTACTTC
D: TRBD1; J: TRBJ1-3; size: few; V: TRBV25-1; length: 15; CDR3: CASSYSRGQGNTIYF; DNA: TGTGCCAGCAGTTATTCCAGGGGGCAGGGAAACACCATATATTTT
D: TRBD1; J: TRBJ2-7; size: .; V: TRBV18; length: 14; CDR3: CASSPGQGFYEQYF; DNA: TGTGCCAGCTCACCAGGACAGGGGTTCTACGAGCAGTACTTC
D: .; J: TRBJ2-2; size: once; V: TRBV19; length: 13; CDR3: CASSAGISGELFF; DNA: TGTGCCAGTAGTGCCGGGATTTCCGGGGAGCTGTTTTTT
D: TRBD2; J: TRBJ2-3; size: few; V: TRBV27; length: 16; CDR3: CASSLWTSGGADTQYF; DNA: TGTGCCAGCAGTCTTTGGACTAGCGGGGGTGCAGATACGCAGTATTTT
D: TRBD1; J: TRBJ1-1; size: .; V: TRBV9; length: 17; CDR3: CASSLATGGGLFTEAFF; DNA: TGTGCCAGCAGCCTCGCGACAGGGGGCGGTTTATTCACTGAAGCTTTCTTT
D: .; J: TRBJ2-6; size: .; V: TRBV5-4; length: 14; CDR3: CASTRESGANVLTF; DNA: TGTGCCAGCACCAGGGAATCTGGGGCCAACGTCCTGACTTTC
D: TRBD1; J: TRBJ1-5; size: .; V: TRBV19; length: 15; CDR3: CASSEDRGPNQPQHF; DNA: TGTGCCAGTAGTGAGGACAGGGGGCCCAATCAGCCCCAGCATTTT
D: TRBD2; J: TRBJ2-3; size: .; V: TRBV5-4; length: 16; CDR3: CASSPPAGGSTDTQYF; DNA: TGTGCCAGCAGCCCCCCGGCGGGAGGAAGCACAGATACGCAGTATTTT
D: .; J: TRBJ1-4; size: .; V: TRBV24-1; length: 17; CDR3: CATSDLGTGLANEKLFF; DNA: TGTGCCACCAGTGATTTGGGTACGGGTTTGGCTAATGAAAAACTGTTTTTT
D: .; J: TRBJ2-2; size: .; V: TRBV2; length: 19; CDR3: CASGGAGGGTDSNTGELFF; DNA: TGTGCCAGCGGGGGGGCCGGCGGGGGCACAGACTCTAACACCGGGGAGCTGTTTTTT
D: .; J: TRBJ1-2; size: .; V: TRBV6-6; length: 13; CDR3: CASRDWAGDGYTF; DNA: TGTGCCAGCAGAGACTGGGCGGGCGATGGCTACACCTTC
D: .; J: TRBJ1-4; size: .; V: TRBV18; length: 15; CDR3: CASSSQGWESEKLFF; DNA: TGTGCCAGCTCATCCCAGGGCTGGGAAAGTGAAAAACTGTTTTTT